The 28 T cell receptor beta chains below come from one sample, sequenced in a study of blood T cells in healthy people across ages. With a J-beta primer mix and a sample-barcoded 5' primer, a second PCR ran about 7 to 12 cycles. One entry per CDR3 protein, called by TCRdb with MiXCR from the 5' RACE reads. The table records 650,000 to 1,000,000 distinct CDR3 sequences, roughly 35% of them present only once. The sample was blood. These receptors all stem from a man between 18 and 35 years old in good health.

This clonotype has ten or more counts. The rearrangement links TRBV20-1 to TRBJ1-4; 9 nucleotides line up with TRBD1. V was clipped by 5 bases and J by 6 bases; unmatched bases: 4. Germline V gene data show CDR1 as DFQATT and CDR2 as SNEGSKA (reference sequence). The CDR3 extends over 13 amino acids. For the CDR3, the DNA is TGCAGTGCTTCCGGGACAGGGCATGAAAAACTGTTTTTT. Its protein product is CSASGTGHEKLFF.

This clonotype was counted a single time. The chain links TRBV10-3 to TRBJ1-2; 7 bases are a match to TRBD1. Germline trimming cut 5 bases from V and 8 bases from J; bases unmatched to any gene: 11. The germline V gene has CDR1 ENHRY and CDR2 SYGVKD. The CDR3 sequence is 14 residues long. In nucleotides, the CDR3 is TGTGCCATCAGTCCCGGTAAAGGGGGCAACGGCTACACCTTC. Amino acid sequence: CAISPGKGGNGYTF.

The chain uses TRBV12-5 and TRBJ2-7; no firm D call. The better agreement between TRBJ2-5 and the DNA end casts doubt on the J call. Germline V gene data show CDR1 as LGHNT and CDR2 as FRNRAP. This CDR3 is built from 15 residues. The CDR3 is CASEESAAVGETQYF. The CDR3 bases are TGTGCTAGTGAAGAGTCGGCGGCGGTTGGAGAGACCCAGTACTTC.

This clonotype was observed once. The chain links TRBV3-1 to TRBJ1-1, with D possibly being TRBD1 (5 bases). Germline-derived CDR1 and CDR2 are LGHDT and YNNKEL (reference sequence). This CDR3 has 13 amino acids. V gave up 1 base and J gave up 7 bases, with 10 bases separating them. As DNA, the CDR3 is TGTGCCAGCAGCCAAGCCGGGGCGTATGAAGCTTTCTTT. Amino acid sequence: CASSQAGAYEAFF. The variable domain in full, with the rest retrieved from reference TRBV3-1 and TRBJ1-1, is DTAVSQTPKYLVTQMGNDKSIKCEQNLGHDTMYWYKQDSKKFLKIMFSYNNKELIINETVPNRFSPKSPDKAHLNLHINSLELGDSAVYFCASSQAGAYEAFFGQGTRLTVV.

This clonotype was observed a handful of times. This chain uses TRBV10-3 with TRBJ1-1; no clear D. The V gene's germline CDR1 is ENHRY and CDR2 SYGVKD. V was trimmed by 6 bases and J by 1 base, leaving 9 bases between them. The CDR3 covers 13 residues. CDR3 sequence reads: CAIREVRNTEAFF. For the CDR3, the DNA is TGTGCCATCAGGGAGGTAAGGAACACTGAAGCTTTCTTT.

A remark on this clonotype: Sequence at one end of the junction differs from germline and may be a read error. CDR3 DNA sequence: TGTGTCAGCTCACCACCTGTCGGGTCCTACGAGCAGTACTTC. Amino acid sequence: CVSSPPVGSYEQYF. The chain carries TRBV18 and TRBJ2-7; D gene ambiguous. The germline V gene encodes CDR1 KGHSH and CDR2 LQKENI. The CDR3 is made up of 14 amino acids.

The chain links TRBV4-3 to TRBJ2-3; the match to TRBD2 covers 9 bases. The CDR3 totals 17 residues. Germline values: CDR1 LGHNA, CDR2 YSLEER. Unmatched junction bases numbered 10, after V lost 2 bases and J lost 4 bases. DNA of the CDR3: TGCGCCAGCAGCCAACTACCTAGCGGGGTGTTCGCAGATACGCAGTATTTT. It encodes CASSQLPSGVFADTQYF.

This clonotype was picked up a small number of times. The rearrangement links TRBV2 to TRBJ2-1; D call uncertain. The V end was cut by 3 bases, the J end by 0 bases, with 18 bases between. Germline loops: CDR1 SNHLY, CDR2 FYNNEI. The CDR3 contains 18 residues. CDR3 DNA: TGTGCCAGCAGTGACCCCGACGATTCACCGAGCTCCTACAATGAGCAGTTCTTC. Translated: CASSDPDDSPSSYNEQFF.

This clonotype turned up a few times. The V and J genes are TRBV6-5 and TRBJ1-1; D remains ambiguous. CDR1 MNHEY and CDR2 SVGAGI come from the germline V gene. V was shortened by 0 bases and J by 1 base, with 9 bases between the two germline ends. CDR3 size: 15 residues. In nucleotides, the CDR3 is TGTGCCAGCAGTTACTCCCCAGGCCCGAACACTGAAGCTTTCTTT. Protein: CASSYSPGPNTEAFF.

The chain employs TRBV30 and TRBJ1-2; 8 nucleotides align to TRBD1. V lost 5 bases to trimming and J lost 7 bases; unmatched junction nucleotides: 12. Germline lookup yields CDR1 GTSNPN and CDR2 SVGIG (reference sequence). CDR3 length: 14 residues. CDR3 residues: CAWEGTGWGSGYTF. CDR3 DNA sequence: TGTGCCTGGGAAGGGACAGGCTGGGGCAGTGGCTACACCTTC.

The CDR3 DNA sequence: TGTGCCAGCTCACCAGGGGGCTCGCAGTTCTTC. This translates into CASSPGGSQFF. V is TRBV7-9 and J is TRBJ2-1, with 8 bases matching TRBD1. The length of the CDR3 is 11 residues. V lost 8 bases to trimming and J lost 12 bases; unmatched junction nucleotides: 6. CDR1 and CDR2 (germline): SEHNR, FQNEAQ (reference sequence).

The CDR3 loop reads CASSYRASGGPSTDTQYF. CDR3 bases: TGTGCCAGCAGTTACAGGGCGAGCGGGGGGCCGAGCACAGATACGCAGTATTTT. The V and J genes are TRBV6-5 and TRBJ2-3, with TRBD2 matching 9 bases. This CDR3 has 18 residues. Germline CDR1 and CDR2: MNHEY and SVGAGI. After removal of 2 bases from V and 0 bases from J, the junction contained 9 bases not matched to a gene.

In its sample, this clonotype was seen a few times. The chain is built from TRBV6-5 and TRBJ1-6, with unresolved D. The CDR3 runs to 15 residues. Trimming removed 6 bases at V and 8 bases at J, with 17 bases between. Germline lookup yields CDR1 MNHEY and CDR2 SVGAGI. In nucleotides, the CDR3 is TGTGCCAGCAGACTGACACCCGCGGAGTATTCACCCCTCCACTTT. This sequence encodes CASRLTPAEYSPLHF.

Details on this clonotype: Since a much larger clone is just one base distant, this may be a read error. The chain employs TRBV10-3 and TRBJ2-7; 9 nucleotides match TRBD1. This CDR3 contains 16 residues. Germline V gives CDR1 ENHRY, CDR2 SYGVKD. The trim removed 0 bases at V and 10 bases at J, leaving 13 bases unmatched. CDR3 in amino acids: CAISESRGQGQEAQYF. CDR3 nucleotide sequence: TGTGCCATCAGTGAGTCCAGGGGACAGGGCCAAGAGGCCCAGTACTTC.

This clonotype was found a few times. The chain combines TRBV20-1 with TRBJ1-4; 8 nucleotides align to TRBD1. The CDR3 extends over 14 amino acids. Per germline, CDR1 DFQATT and CDR2 SNEGSKA (reference sequence). V was pared by 3 bases and J by 4 bases, with 4 bases of the junction left unmatched. The CDR3 coding sequence is TGCAGTGCTAGGGGTGACAGGGGTAATGAAAAACTGTTTTTT. Amino acid sequence: CSARGDRGNEKLFF.

This clonotype occurred a few times. CDR3 sequence reads: CASSQDWRGAYNEQFF. The CDR3, as DNA: TGTGCCAGCAGCCAAGACTGGCGGGGGGCTTACAATGAGCAGTTCTTC. The chain combines TRBV14 with TRBJ2-1; 8 bases match TRBD2. The V segment lost 0 bases and the J segment 4 bases; nucleotides outside the gene matches: 5. The CDR3 is made up of 16 amino acids. Germline V gene sequence: CDR1 SGHDN, CDR2 FVKESK. Variable domain in full (rest from reference TRBV14 and TRBJ2-1): EAGVTQFPSHSVIEKGQTVTLRCDPISGHDNLYWYRRVMGKEIKFLLHFVKESKQDESGMPNNRFLAERTGGTYSTLKVQPAELEDSGVYFCASSQDWRGAYNEQFFGPGTRLTVL.

This chain connects TRBV24-1 to TRBJ2-1; 11 bases are a match to TRBD1. Germline V gives CDR1 KGHDR, CDR2 SFDVKD. The V segment lost 3 bases and the J segment 4 bases; nucleotides outside the gene matches: 10. This CDR3 region has 18 residues. The CDR3 loop reads CATSDPWTGGSGYNEQFF. The CDR3 coding sequence is TGTGCCACCAGTGATCCCTGGACAGGGGGCTCGGGGTACAATGAGCAGTTCTTC.

The V and J genes are TRBV20-1 and TRBJ2-5; the match to TRBD2 covers 11 bases. Matching the DNA end better, TRBJ2-4 makes the J call doubtful. The germline V gene has CDR1 DFQATT and CDR2 SNEGSKA (reference sequence). This CDR3 has 13 residues. The CDR3 spells CSASGLAGGIQYF. DNA of the CDR3: TGCAGTGCCTCCGGGCTAGCGGGAGGCATTCAGTACTTC.

The table lists this clonotype with a few counts. The chain links TRBV6-5 to TRBJ2-7; 7 positions match TRBD1. Trimming took 3 bases from V and 6 from J; bases not matched to a gene: 8. This CDR3 region has 14 residues. CDR1 MNHEY and CDR2 SVGAGI come from the germline V gene. DNA of the CDR3: TGTGCCAGCAGTTATGGGACGACAGGGCTCGAGCAGTACTTC. Encoded protein: CASSYGTTGLEQYF.

As regards this clonotype: This clone may be a read error of a much larger clone one base away. The CDR3 loop is CASSVHSQETQFF. The CDR3 nucleotides are TGTGCCAGCAGCGTACACAGTCAGGAGACCCAGTTCTTC. The rearrangement joins TRBV9 to TRBJ2-1; no clear D. V shed 1 base and J shed 13 bases, with 15 bases lying between them. In germline, CDR1 is SGDLS, CDR2 YYNGEE. The CDR3 spans 13 residues. The variable domain in full, completed from reference TRBV9 and TRBJ2-1, reads DSGVTQTPKHLITATGQRVTLRCSPRSGDLSVYWYQQSLDQGLQFLIQYYNGEERAKGNILERFSAQQFPDLHSELNLSSLELGDSALYFCASSVHSQETQFFGPGTRLTVL.

The CDR3 DNA follows: TGCGCCAGCAGCTTAACCCCCGATGGCAATCAGCCCCAGCATTTT. It encodes CASSLTPDGNQPQHF. J is TRBJ1-5 and V is TRBV5-1; D unresolved. The CDR3 contains 15 residues. The V end was cut by 2 bases, the J end by 2 bases, with 11 bases between. CDR1 SGHRS and CDR2 YFSETQ come from the germline V gene.

The chain uses TRBV5-1 and TRBJ1-5, with D possibly TRBD1 on 5 matching bases. V was trimmed by 4 bases and J by 3 bases, leaving 14 bases between them. The germline V gene has CDR1 SGHRS and CDR2 YFSETQ. CDR3 length: 15 residues. CDR3 DNA sequence: TGCGCCAGCAGCCCCGCGGGGGGTAACAATCAGCCCCAGCATTTT. It specifies CASSPAGGNNQPQHF. Looking up the rest from reference TRBV5-1 and TRBJ1-5 gives the full variable domain: KAGVTQTPRYLIKTRGQQVTLSCSPISGHRSVSWYQQTPGQGLQFLFEYFSETQRNKGNFPGRFSGRQFSNSRSEMNVSTLELGDSALYLCASSPAGGNNQPQHFGDGTRLSIL.

V usage is TRBV6-6 and J usage is TRBJ2-1, with D perhaps matching TRBD2 (7 bases). Looked up from germline, CDR1 is MNHNY and CDR2 is SVGAGI (reference sequence). V shed 1 base and J shed 6 bases, with 10 bases lying between them. The CDR3 consists of 14 residues. The CDR3 DNA sequence: TGTGCCAGCAGTTACTGGGGGGGGCTCAATGAGCAGTTCTTC. It is translated as CASSYWGGLNEQFF.

This clonotype has only a few counts. J is TRBJ2-3 and V is TRBV21-1; the D call TRBD1 from the table was never checked on the DNA. TRBV21-1 is described as a pseudogene. CDR3 length equals 16 residues. The CDR3 sequence: CASSHDGRGSTDTQYF. The CDR3 nucleotides read TGTGCCAGCAGCCATGACGGTCGGGGCTCCACAGATACGCAGTATTTT.

Only a few counts were recorded for this clonotype. V usage is TRBV12-3 or TRBV12-4 and J usage is TRBJ1-5; 9 bases align to TRBD1. Germline trimming cut 7 bases from V and 2 bases from J; bases unmatched to any gene: 18. The CDR3 sequence is 19 residues long. CDR3 DNA: TGTGCCAGCACCCAAACCCGGGACAGGGTGAAGTATGGCAATCAGCCCCAGCATTTT. It translates to CASTQTRDRVKYGNQPQHF.

The rearrangement uses TRBV6-6 and TRBJ1-2; D is ambiguous. This CDR3 has 15 amino acids. Germline V gives CDR1 MNHNY, CDR2 SVGAGI (reference sequence). The ends were cut back, 0 bases at V and 0 bases at J, with 8 bases in the middle. The CDR3 here is CASSYSSSTNYGYTF. CDR3 sequence (DNA): TGTGCCAGCAGTTACTCGAGCAGCACTAACTATGGCTACACCTTC.

This clonotype was observed at least ten times. This chain uses TRBV9 with TRBJ2-1; possible D gene TRBD1, 6 bases. Germline values: CDR1 SGDLS, CDR2 YYNGEE. This CDR3 comprises 15 residues. Deletions cut 0 bases from V and 5 bases from J, with 12 bases between. The CDR3 spells CASSVAGAINNEQFF. CDR3 coding DNA: TGTGCCAGCAGCGTAGCAGGGGCGATAAACAATGAGCAGTTCTTC.

This clonotype was seen a handful of times. V gene TRBV5-6 combines with J gene TRBJ2-5, with a weak D call TRBD1 (6 bases). V lost 0 bases and J 7 bases, leaving 10 bases between the germline ends. CDR3 length: 13 amino acids. Per the germline V gene, CDR1 is SGHDT and CDR2 is YYEEEE. The CDR3 nucleotides read TGTGCCAGCAGCTTGGCAGGGGAAAGGACCCAGTACTTC. This codes for CASSLAGERTQYF.